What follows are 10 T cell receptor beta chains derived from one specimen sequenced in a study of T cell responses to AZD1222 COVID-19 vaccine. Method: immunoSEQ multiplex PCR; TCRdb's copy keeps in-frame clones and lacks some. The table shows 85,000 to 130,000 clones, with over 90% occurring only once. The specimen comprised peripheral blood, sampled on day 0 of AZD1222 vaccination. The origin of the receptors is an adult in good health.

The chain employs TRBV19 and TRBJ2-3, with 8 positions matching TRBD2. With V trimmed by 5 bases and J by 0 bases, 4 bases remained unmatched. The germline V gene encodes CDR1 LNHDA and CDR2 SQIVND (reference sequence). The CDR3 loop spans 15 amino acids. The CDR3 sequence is CASSPSSGSTDTQYF. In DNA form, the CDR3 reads TGTGCCAGTAGTCCCTCTAGCGGGAGCACAGATACGCAGTATTTT.

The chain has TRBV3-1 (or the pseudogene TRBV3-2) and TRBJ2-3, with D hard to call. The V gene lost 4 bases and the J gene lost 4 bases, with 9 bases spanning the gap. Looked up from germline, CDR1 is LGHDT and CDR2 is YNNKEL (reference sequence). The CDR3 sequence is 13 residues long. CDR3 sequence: CASSPNQADTQYF. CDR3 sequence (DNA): TGTGCCAGCAGCCCCAATCAGGCAGATACGCAGTATTTT.

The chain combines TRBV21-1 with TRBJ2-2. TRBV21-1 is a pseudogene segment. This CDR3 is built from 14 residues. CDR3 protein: CASTRGLNTGELFF. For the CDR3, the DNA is TGTGCCAGCACCCGGGGCTTGAACACCGGGGAGCTGTTTTTT.

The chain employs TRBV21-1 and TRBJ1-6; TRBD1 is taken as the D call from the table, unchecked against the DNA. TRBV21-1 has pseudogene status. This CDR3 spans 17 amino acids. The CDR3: CASSKSRGGPYNSPLHF. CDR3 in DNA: TGTGCCAGCAGCAAAAGTAGGGGTGGCCCCTATAATTCACCCCTCCACTTT.

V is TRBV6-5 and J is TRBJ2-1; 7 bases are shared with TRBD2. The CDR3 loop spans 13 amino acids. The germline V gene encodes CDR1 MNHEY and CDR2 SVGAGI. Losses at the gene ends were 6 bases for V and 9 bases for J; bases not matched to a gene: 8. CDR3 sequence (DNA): TGTGCCAGCAGAACACTAGGGAGGGGTGAGCAGTTCTTC. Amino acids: CASRTLGRGEQFF.

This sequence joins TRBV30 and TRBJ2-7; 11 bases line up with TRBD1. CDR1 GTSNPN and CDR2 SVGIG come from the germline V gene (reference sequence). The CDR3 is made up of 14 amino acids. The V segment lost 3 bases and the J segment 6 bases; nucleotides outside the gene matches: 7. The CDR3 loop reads CAWSAGQGAFEQYF. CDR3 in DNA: TGTGCCTGGAGCGCCGGACAGGGGGCGTTCGAGCAGTACTTC.

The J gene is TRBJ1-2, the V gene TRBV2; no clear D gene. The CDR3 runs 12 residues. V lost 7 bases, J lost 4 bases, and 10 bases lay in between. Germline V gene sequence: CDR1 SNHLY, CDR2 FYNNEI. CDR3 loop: CASNNGAYGYTF. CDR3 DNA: TGTGCCAGCAATAACGGCGCCTATGGCTACACCTTC.

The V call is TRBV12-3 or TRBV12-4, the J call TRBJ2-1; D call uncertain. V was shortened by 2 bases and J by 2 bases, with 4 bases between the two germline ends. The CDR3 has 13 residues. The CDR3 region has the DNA TGTGCCAGCAGTTTACGTCCCTACAATGAGCAGTTCTTC. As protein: CASSLRPYNEQFF.

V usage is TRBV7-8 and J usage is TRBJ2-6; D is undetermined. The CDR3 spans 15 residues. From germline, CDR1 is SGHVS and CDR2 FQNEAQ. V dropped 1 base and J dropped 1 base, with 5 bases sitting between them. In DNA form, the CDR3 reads TGTGCCAGCAGCTTAGTGGGTTCTGGGGCCAACGTCCTGACTTTC. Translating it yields CASSLVGSGANVLTF. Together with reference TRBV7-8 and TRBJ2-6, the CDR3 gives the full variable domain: GAGVSQSPRYKVAKRGQDVALRCDPISGHVSLFWYQQALGQGPEFLTYFQNEAQLDKSGLPSDRFFAERPEGSVSTLKIQRTQQEDSAVYLCASSLVGSGANVLTFGAGSRLTVL.

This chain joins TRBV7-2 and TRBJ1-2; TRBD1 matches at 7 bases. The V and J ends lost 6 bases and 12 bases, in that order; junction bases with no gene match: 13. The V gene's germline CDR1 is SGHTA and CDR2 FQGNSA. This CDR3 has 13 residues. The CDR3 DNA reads TGTGCCAGCAGTTCAAGAGGGGGAGGGGGCAACACCTTC. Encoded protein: CASSSRGGGGNTF.